This T cell receptor (beta chain) came from a study of response to subunit inactivated influenza vaccine. General study findings and limits: Authors proposed each seasonal influenza vaccination draws in few new T cells.

V lost 5 bases and J 0 bases, leaving 4 bases between the germline ends. The germline V gene has CDR1 LNHNV and CDR2 YYDKDF (reference sequence). The CDR3 has 13 residues. This clonotype occurred many times. The antigen is undetermined. TCRdb reanalysed the RT-PCR reads using MiXCR and keeps one entry per CDR3 protein. The sample has 450,000 to 600,000 distinct CDR3 sequences; roughly 7.6% are singletons. The sample here was PBMCs from blood, taken approximately 25 months after vaccination. The sequence derives from a man between 50 and 69 years old who received an inactivated influenza vaccine. This rearrangement joins TRBV15 to TRBJ1-4; D gene ambiguous. The CDR3 is CATSLPTNEKLFF. CDR3 DNA: TGTGCCACCAGCCTTCCAACTAATGAAAAACTGTTTTTT.